The rows below give T cell receptor beta chains drawn from one sample of a study of siplizumab effects on memory and regulatory T cells. Assay used: immunoSEQ multiplex PCR; TCRdb lists only in-frame clones, some missing. Of around 86,000 clones listed, over 85% are singletons. Sequencing was carried out using non-Treg CD4+ T cells sorted from blood. The receptors come from a human donor in good health. Each CDR3 is given with its conserved first and last residue. The D gene is left open where the match is weak. Clone sizes are given selectively: once, few, many, or a class where the clone is expanded.

clone_size,j_call,v_call,d_call,cdr3_aa,cdr3_nt
NA,TRBJ2-3,TRBV5-1,NA,CASSLLGFTSTDTQYF,TGCGCCAGCAGCTTGCTAGGATTTACTAGCACAGATACGCAGTATTTT
NA,TRBJ2-7,TRBV25-1,NA,CATKSEDLTYEQYF,TGTGCCACCAAAAGCGAGGATCTTACCTACGAGCAGTACTTC
NA,TRBJ1-2,TRBV6-5,NA,CASIGGSGYTF,TGTGCCAGCATAGGAGGAAGTGGCTACACCTTC
NA,TRBJ2-7,TRBV6-1,TRBD1,CASSELRGPYEQYF,TGTGCCAGCAGTGAACTCAGGGGGCCCTACGAGCAGTACTTC
NA,TRBJ2-1,TRBV20-1,NA,CSGGKYNEQFF,TGCAGTGGGGGTAAATACAATGAGCAGTTCTTC
NA,TRBJ1-6,TRBV6-4,NA,CASSDGDADNSPLHF,TGTGCCAGCAGTGACGGGGACGCGGATAATTCACCCCTCCACTTT
NA,TRBJ2-7,TRBV6-1,TRBD2,CASTTGGRYYEQYF,TGTGCCAGCACCACGGGGGGACGATACTACGAGCAGTACTTC
NA,TRBJ1-4,TRBV29-1,NA,CSAAQGFF,TGCAGCGCCGCACAGGGGTTTTTT
NA,TRBJ1-5,TRBV6-5,NA,CASSRDGPRQPQHF,TGTGCCAGCAGTCGGGACGGTCCCCGGCAGCCCCAGCATTTT
NA,TRBJ2-7,TRBV6-1,NA,CASIEGLSGHEQYF,TGTGCCAGCATCGAGGGACTTAGCGGCCACGAGCAGTACTTC
NA,TRBJ1-4,TRBV7-9,TRBD1,CASSPRGANEKLFF,TGTGCCAGCAGCCCCAGGGGGGCTAATGAAAAACTGTTTTTT
NA,TRBJ2-5,TRBV18,TRBD2,CASSPLGSGIPETQYF,TGTGCCAGCTCACCTCTGGGGAGCGGGATCCCAGAGACCCAGTACTTC
NA,TRBJ2-7,TRBV18,NA,CASSPGGRTYEQYF,TGTGCCAGCTCACCGGGGGGCAGGACCTACGAGCAGTACTTC
NA,TRBJ2-7,TRBV5-1,NA,CASSLGLGYEQYF,TGCGCCAGCAGCTTGGGTTTAGGCTACGAGCAGTACTTC
NA,TRBJ2-7,TRBV25-1,NA,CASSELSMVHEQYF,TGTGCCAGCAGCGAGCTTTCTATGGTGCACGAGCAGTACTTC
NA,TRBJ2-7,TRBV21-1,NA,CASSPAPERNPYEQYF,TGTGCCAGCAGCCCGGCCCCGGAGCGGAACCCCTACGAGCAGTACTTC
NA,TRBJ1-1,TRBV11-3,NA,CAGSLDRLAEAFF,TGTGCCGGCAGCTTAGATCGGTTGGCTGAAGCTTTCTTT
NA,TRBJ1-1,TRBV7-6,NA,CASSLNSPALDTEAFF,TGTGCCAGCAGCTTAAACTCGCCAGCCCTTGACACTGAAGCTTTCTTT
NA,TRBJ2-5,TRBV2,NA,CASSYQETQYF,TGTGCCAGCAGCTACCAAGAGACCCAGTACTTC
once,TRBJ2-7,TRBV14,NA,CASSQAPGIGEQYF,TGTGCCAGCAGCCAAGCGCCAGGGATTGGCGAGCAGTACTTC
once,TRBJ1-1,TRBV2,NA,CASSVRGAGDTEAFF,TGTGCCAGCAGTGTCCGGGGGGCAGGGGACACTGAAGCTTTCTTT
NA,TRBJ1-1,TRBV5-1,TRBD1,CASSLIQGGEYVEAFF,TGCGCCAGCAGCTTAATTCAGGGGGGTGAATACGTTGAAGCTTTCTTT
NA,TRBJ1-3,TRBV5-4,TRBD1,CASSLNRGSSGNTIYF,TGTGCCAGCAGCTTGAACAGGGGGAGCTCTGGAAACACCATATATTTT
NA,TRBJ1-4,TRBV10-3,NA,CAISESGGAVEKLFF,TGTGCCATCAGTGAGTCCGGGGGGGCGGTTGAAAAACTGTTTTTT
NA,TRBJ2-1,TRBV29-1,TRBD2,CSVGLAGVNEQFF,TGCAGCGTTGGGCTAGCGGGAGTAAATGAGCAGTTCTTC
NA,TRBJ2-7,TRBV18,TRBD1,CASSPRQGYEQYF,TGTGCCAGCTCACCTCGACAGGGCTACGAGCAGTACTTC
NA,TRBJ2-7,TRBV7-9,NA,CASSPPAMGAGEQYF,TGTGCCAGCAGCCCCCCGGCCATGGGGGCCGGAGAGCAGTACTTC
NA,TRBJ2-7,TRBV6-5,NA,CASSYTRTGIEQYF,TGTGCCAGCAGTTACACAAGGACGGGCATCGAGCAGTACTTC
NA,TRBJ2-5,TRBV5-4,TRBD2,CASSKGTSSGQETQYF,TGTGCCAGCAGCAAAGGGACTAGCAGTGGCCAAGAGACCCAGTACTTC
NA,TRBJ2-7,TRBV4-2,TRBD2,CASSQEGTSGSYEQYF,TGTGCCAGCAGCCAAGAGGGGACTAGCGGAAGCTACGAGCAGTACTTC
once,TRBJ1-1,TRBV2,NA,CASSVQGSNTEAFF,TGTGCCAGCAGTGTCCAGGGGAGTAACACTGAAGCTTTCTTT
NA,TRBJ2-5,TRBV5-1,NA,CASSRDRTQETQYF,TGCGCCAGCAGCCGAGACAGGACCCAAGAGACCCAGTACTTC
NA,TRBJ1-2,TRBV6-5,NA,CASRSSPSGYTF,TGTGCCAGCAGGTCGAGTCCCTCTGGCTACACCTTC
NA,TRBJ2-2,TRBV7-9,NA,CASSFVVMGEVTGELFF,TGTGCCAGCAGCTTTGTCGTCATGGGGGAGGTCACCGGGGAGCTGTTTTTT
once,TRBJ2-7,TRBV6-5,NA,CASRIEGGRAYEQYF,TGTGCCAGCAGAATCGAAGGGGGTCGGGCCTACGAGCAGTACTTC
NA,TRBJ1-1,TRBV12-5,TRBD1,CASGPGQEATEAFF,TGTGCTAGTGGACCCGGACAGGAGGCCACTGAAGCTTTCTTT
NA,TRBJ2-3,TRBV7-3,TRBD2,CASSLLELSGGEDTQYF,TGTGCCAGCAGCTTATTAGAATTGAGCGGGGGTGAAGATACGCAGTATTTT
NA,TRBJ2-7,TRBV6-5,TRBD2,CASRSLSGRAYEQYF,TGTGCCAGCAGGTCGTTGAGCGGGAGGGCGTACGAGCAGTACTTC
NA,TRBJ1-6,TRBV11-2,NA,CASSLAGVNSPLHF,TGTGCCAGCAGCCTAGCCGGGGTTAATTCACCCCTCCACTTT
NA,TRBJ2-7,TRBV6-5,TRBD2,CASSPLAVYEQYF,TGTGCCAGCAGCCCTCTAGCGGTCTACGAGCAGTACTTC
NA,TRBJ1-1,TRBV6-6,NA,CASDGGNTKAFF,TGTGCCAGTGACGGAGGTAACACTAAAGCTTTCTTT
NA,TRBJ2-5,TRBV11-2,NA,CASSFERQETQYF,TGTGCCAGCAGCTTCGAACGACAAGAGACCCAGTACTTC
NA,TRBJ2-7,TRBV2,NA,CASSSRGVDEQYF,TGTGCCAGCAGTTCCAGGGGCGTAGACGAGCAGTACTTC
NA,TRBJ1-1,TRBV12-1,NA,CASRGRQSVMGSEAFF,TGTGCCAGCAGGGGTCGACAGTCGGTTATGGGGTCTGAAGCTTTCTTT
NA,TRBJ2-2,TRBV6-1,NA,CASRPDLGRTGELFF,TGTGCCAGCAGACCAGACCTAGGGCGTACCGGGGAGCTGTTTTTT
NA,TRBJ1-1,TRBV5-1,NA,CASSLDRPWTEAFF,TGCGCCAGCAGCTTGGACAGGCCGTGGACTGAAGCTTTCTTT